Following are 3 T cell receptor beta chains from one sample sequenced in a study of type 1 regulatory T cells. TCRdb re-called the reads through MiXCR, storing one row per CDR3 protein. The sample includes approximately 45,000 distinct CDR3 sequences, approximately 12% of them seen just once. No antigen is known for these receptors. Sequenced sample: cultured non-Tr1 T cells, either the whole culture or a sorted T cell fraction (not recorded which). The source of these receptors is a human donor in good health.

At least ten counts were recorded for this clonotype. The chain combines TRBV27 with TRBJ1-2, with D maybe TRBD1 (6 bases). Looked up from germline, CDR1 is MNHEY and CDR2 is SMNVEV (reference sequence). Deletions cut 3 bases from V and 8 bases from J, with 13 bases between. This CDR3 region has 13 residues. The CDR3 DNA reads TGTGCCAGCAGTTTCAGGGGAGGGGGAGGCTACACCTTC. Translation gives CASSFRGGGGYTF.

This clonotype was seen more than once but under ten times. The chain has TRBV30 and TRBJ1-2; D not certain. Germline V lookup: CDR1 GTSNPN, CDR2 SVGIG (reference sequence). The CDR3 consists of 11 residues. V was cut by 1 base and J by 7 bases, with 7 bases left in between. The CDR3 reads CAWSAFFGYTF. CDR3 in DNA: TGTGCCTGGAGTGCCTTTTTTGGCTACACCTTC. The variable domain in full, completed from reference TRBV30 and TRBJ1-2, reads SQTIHQWPATLVQPVGSPLSLECTVEGTSNPNLYWYRQAAGRGLQLLFYSVGIGQISSEVPQNLSASRPQDRQFILSSKKLLLSDSGFYLCAWSAFFGYTFGSGTRLTVV.

This chain uses TRBV5-1 with TRBJ2-4; D gene unclear. V was shortened by 4 bases and J by 4 bases, with 15 bases between the two germline ends. The CDR3 runs 15 residues. Per the germline V gene, CDR1 is SGHRS and CDR2 is YFSETQ. CDR3 residues: CASSPSRGLKNIQYF. CDR3 nucleotide sequence: TGCGCCAGCAGCCCCTCGCGAGGCCTTAAAAACATTCAGTACTTC.